This T cell receptor (beta chain) was sequenced during a study of T-cell reconstitution after alpha-beta-depleted transplantation in children. Study results and caveats: At day 60, the high TCRbeta diversity found in some patients originated from recipient T cells and thymic progenitors that had survived.

This clonotype has only a few counts. Antigen: not known. Preparation of the TCRbeta library used unique molecular identifiers. TCRdb re-derived calls from the PCR reads in MiXCR, one entry per CDR3 protein. Of hundreds of thousands of distinct CDR3 sequences in the sample, 10% to 15% are singletons; the top ten hold approximately 2%. This sequence was found in a male patient between 10 and 17 years old who had a stem cell transplant for acute myeloid leukemia, so the T cells may come from the graft donor. The material was PBMCs, mostly from graft donor cells, obtained 360 days after TCRalphabeta/CD19-depleted stem cell transplant.

The CDR3 protein is CASSQLGRRYFRNEQFF. CDR3 DNA sequence: TGTGCCAGCAGCCAACTGGGGCGTAGGTACTTTCGCAATGAGCAGTTCTTC. The chain links TRBV3-1 to TRBJ2-1, with D perhaps TRBD1 (5 bases). This CDR3 comprises 17 residues. The germline CDR1 and CDR2 sequences are LGHDT and YNNKEL (reference sequence). Between the trimmed V and J ends, which lost 2 bases and 6 bases, there was a span of 20 bases.